This passage covers 30 T cell receptor beta chains from one sample sequenced in a study of radiotherapy plus CTLA-4 blockade in lung cancer. Produced via immunoSEQ multiplex PCR; TCRdb's table is partial and in-frame only. Seen here are 45,000 to 55,000 clones, 70% to 90% observed once, and the top ten hold approximately 8%. Sequences were derived from peripheral blood, sampled from a patient treated with radiotherapy plus ipilimumab. These TCRs come from a human donor with non-small cell lung cancer whose response to radiotherapy plus ipilimumab could not be evaluated.

The chain combines TRBV28 with TRBJ1-3; 7 bases agree with TRBD1. CDR1 and CDR2 from the germline V gene are MDHEN and SYDVKM. With V trimmed by 8 bases and J by 2 bases, 9 bases remained unmatched. The CDR3 totals 15 residues. CDR3 amino acids: CASQPGQLTGNTIYF. The CDR3 nucleotides read TGTGCCAGCCAACCGGGACAGCTAACTGGAAACACCATATATTTT.

The V call is TRBV2, the J call TRBJ2-2; no clear D. The CDR3 covers 13 residues. Germline V gene lookup returns CDR1 SNHLY and CDR2 FYNNEI. Deletions cut 1 base from V and 8 bases from J, with 8 bases between. CDR3 sequence (DNA): TGTGCCAGCAGTGAAGACGTAACAGGGGAGCTGTTTTTT. Translated, it gives CASSEDVTGELFF.

This chain links TRBV5-1 with TRBJ2-3, with 12 bases fitting TRBD1. V trimming: 0 bases; J trimming: 3 bases; junction bases outside the gene matches: 8. The CDR3 contains 18 residues. Germline CDR1 and CDR2: SGHRS and YFSETQ. This chain's CDR3 is CASSLVPGQGAITDTQYF. DNA for the CDR3: TGCGCCAGCAGCTTGGTGCCGGGACAGGGGGCGATTACAGATACGCAGTATTTT. Supplemented by reference TRBV5-1 and TRBJ2-3, the full variable domain reads KAGVTQTPRYLIKTRGQQVTLSCSPISGHRSVSWYQQTPGQGLQFLFEYFSETQRNKGNFPGRFSGRQFSNSRSEMNVSTLELGDSALYLCASSLVPGQGAITDTQYFGPGTRLTVL.

The gene calls are TRBV7-9 and TRBJ1-4; perhaps TRBD1 as D (5 bases). This CDR3 spans 14 amino acids. The germline V gene has CDR1 SEHNR and CDR2 FQNEAQ (reference sequence). V shed 1 base and J shed 7 bases, with 10 bases lying between them. This CDR3 reads CASSLDWGPEKLFF. DNA of the CDR3: TGTGCCAGCAGCTTAGACTGGGGCCCTGAAAAACTGTTTTTT.

This clone appeared a single time. Here the CDR3 reads CASSYRFGLTGDHQPQHF. In nucleotides, the CDR3 is TGTGCCAGCAGTTACCGGTTCGGCCTTACAGGGGACCATCAGCCCCAGCATTTT. The chain joins TRBV6-8 to TRBJ1-5; 7 positions agree with TRBD1. The CDR3 runs to 18 residues. The germline CDR1 and CDR2 sequences are MNHGY and SAAAGT. J was trimmed by 5 bases and V by 2 bases; bases with no gene match: 15.

The chain combines TRBV27 with TRBJ1-2; 7 bases are shared with TRBD1. There are 14 residues in the CDR3. Per germline, CDR1 MNHEY and CDR2 SMNVEV (reference sequence). After removal of 4 bases from V and 7 bases from J, the junction contained 9 bases not matched to a gene. The CDR3 spells CASSSHSQGGGYTF. The CDR3 DNA follows: TGTGCCAGCAGTTCGCACTCCCAGGGGGGTGGCTACACCTTC.

V is TRBV5-1 and J is TRBJ2-3, with D perhaps matching TRBD2 (5 bases). CDR3 length equals 15 residues. CDR1 and CDR2 (germline): SGHRS, YFSETQ. V gave up 0 bases and J gave up 0 bases, with 8 bases separating them. CDR3 sequence (DNA): TGCGCCAGCAGCTTGGCGGGGTCTAGCACAGATACGCAGTATTTT. Amino acids: CASSLAGSSTDTQYF.

The sample holds a few counts of this clone. J is TRBJ1-5 and V is TRBV6-5; D is undetermined. Looked up from germline, CDR1 is MNHEY and CDR2 is SVGAGI. The CDR3 sequence is 15 residues long. V was trimmed by 9 bases and J by 2 bases, leaving 17 bases between them. CDR3 sequence: CASQYKAEGNQPQHF. Here the CDR3 DNA reads TGTGCCAGTCAGTACAAGGCGGAGGGCAATCAGCCCCAGCATTTT.

This chain uses TRBV5-4 with TRBJ2-1; 9 bases line up with TRBD1. The CDR3 totals 15 residues. Germline CDR1 and CDR2: SGHNT and YYREEE (reference sequence). J lost 7 bases, V lost 0 bases, and 5 bases had no gene match. The CDR3 spells CASSLGQGERNEQFF. The CDR3 nucleotides are TGTGCCAGCAGCTTGGGACAGGGGGAGAGAAATGAGCAGTTCTTC.

The chain uses TRBV30 and TRBJ1-1; D is possibly TRBD1 (5 bases). The CDR3 length is 14 residues. Germline V gene data show CDR1 as GTSNPN and CDR2 as SVGIG (reference sequence). With 0 bases removed from V and 4 bases from J, the gap between germline ends came to 12 bases. The CDR3 region has the DNA TGTGCCTGGAGTGTACGGGAGGGGCTCACTGAAGCTTTCTTT. It is translated as CAWSVREGLTEAFF.

The chain links TRBV19 to TRBJ2-2; D might be TRBD2 (6 bases). V lost 5 bases and J lost 6, with 16 bases in between. This CDR3 is 15 amino acids long. Germline lookup yields CDR1 LNHDA and CDR2 SQIVND (reference sequence). This chain's CDR3 is CASSVGTSIPGELFF. The CDR3 nucleotides read TGTGCCAGTAGTGTCGGGACTTCAATCCCCGGGGAGCTGTTTTTT.

This chain links TRBV11-2 with TRBJ2-1, with D possibly being TRBD2 (5 bases). Trimming removed 3 bases at V and 4 bases at J, with 13 bases between. Germline CDR1 is SGHAT and CDR2 is FQNNGV. CDR3 length: 15 residues. This CDR3 reads CASSFGGSGYNEQFF. DNA for the CDR3: TGTGCCAGCAGCTTCGGCGGCAGCGGATACAATGAGCAGTTCTTC.

The chain links TRBV28 to TRBJ2-1; possible D gene TRBD1, 7 bases. The V gene lost 6 bases and the J gene lost 7 bases, with 19 bases spanning the gap. The V gene's germline CDR1 is MDHEN and CDR2 SYDVKM. The CDR3 spans 15 residues. CDR3 nucleotides: TGTGCCAGCAGCGGCAGGGGGGCCTGGGGAAATGAGCAGTTCTTC. Its translation is CASSGRGAWGNEQFF.

The chain recombines TRBV7-8 with TRBJ1-1, with D unresolved. The CDR3 runs to 14 residues. Germline-derived CDR1 and CDR2 are SGHVS and FQNEAQ. The V and J ends lost 5 bases and 5 bases respectively, with 15 bases between them. CDR3 loop: CASSAPGVGTEAFF. CDR3 coding DNA: TGTGCCAGCAGCGCCCCTGGAGTGGGTACTGAAGCTTTCTTT.

Only one count was recorded for this clone. The CDR3 region is CASRKGQRSYNEQFF. The CDR3 DNA sequence: TGTGCCAGCAGAAAAGGACAGCGCTCCTACAATGAGCAGTTCTTC. This chain uses TRBV6-5 with TRBJ2-1; TRBD1 might be the D (6 bases). The germline V gene has CDR1 MNHEY and CDR2 SVGAGI. Trimming took 6 bases from V and 0 from J, leaving 12 bases between them. CDR3 length: 15 amino acids.

This chain links TRBV7-9 with TRBJ2-7; D may be TRBD2 (6 bases). Trimming left V 0 bases short and J 1 base short, with 10 bases between. CDR1 is SEHNR and CDR2 is FQNEAQ in the germline V gene (reference sequence). CDR3 length: 15 amino acids. This CDR3 is CASSLALAGSYEQYF. The DNA for the CDR3 is TGTGCCAGCAGCTTAGCGCTGGCGGGATCCTACGAGCAGTACTTC.

The gene calls are TRBV5-4 and TRBJ2-1; 10 positions match TRBD2. The V segment lost 4 bases and the J segment 11 bases; nucleotides outside the gene matches: 15. The V gene's germline CDR1 is SGHNT and CDR2 YYREEE (reference sequence). The CDR3 loop spans 16 amino acids. CDR3 sequence: CASSLGGLASGGQQFF. Here the CDR3 DNA reads TGTGCCAGCAGCCTAGGGGGTTTAGCTAGCGGGGGACAGCAGTTCTTC.

V is TRBV6-6 and J is TRBJ1-1; no definite D call. Germline CDR1 is MNHNY and CDR2 is SVGAGI (reference sequence). V was cut by 2 bases and J by 6 bases, with 10 bases left in between. There are 13 residues in the CDR3. CDR3 nucleotide sequence: TGTGCCAGCAGTTACGCGGGGTCCCCTGAAGCTTTCTTT. This sequence encodes CASSYAGSPEAFF.

The chain carries TRBV29-1 and TRBJ1-2; possible D gene TRBD1, 6 bases. The V end lost 7 bases, the J end lost 6 bases, and 18 bases lay between the germline ends. This CDR3 is 13 amino acids long. CDR1 is SQVTM and CDR2 is ANQGSEA in the germline V gene. In DNA, the CDR3 is TGCAGCGGGGACACACTGGGGGGGCATGGCTACACCTTC. Protein: CSGDTLGGHGYTF. The variable domain in full, completed from reference TRBV29-1 and TRBJ1-2, reads SAVISQKPSRDICQRGTSLTIQCQVDSQVTMMFWYRQQPGQSLTLIATANQGSEATYESGFVIDKFPISRPNLTFSTLTVSNMSPEDSSIYLCSGDTLGGHGYTFGSGTRLTVV.

The chain combines TRBV5-5 with TRBJ1-4; D possibly corresponds to TRBD1 (6 bases). V was pared by 0 bases and J by 7 bases, with 13 bases between. The CDR3 is 15 amino acids. In germline, CDR1 is SGHKS, CDR2 YYEKEE (reference sequence). CDR3 DNA sequence: TGTGCCAGCAGCTTGGAGGGGGGGCGGGGTGAAAAACTGTTTTTT. Protein: CASSLEGGRGEKLFF.

V usage is TRBV7-9 and J usage is TRBJ2-7, with 8 bases fitting TRBD2. This CDR3 has 15 residues. CDR1 is SEHNR, CDR2 FQNEAQ, per germline (reference sequence). Trimming cost V 4 bases and J 1 base; bases outside gene matches: 6. CDR3 amino acids: CASSSPGGGSYEQYF. The CDR3 DNA reads as TGTGCCAGCAGCTCGCCCGGGGGGGGTTCCTACGAGCAGTACTTC.

This rearrangement joins TRBV7-9 to TRBJ2-3; 8 positions match TRBD2. The germline gives CDR1 SEHNR, CDR2 FQNEAQ (reference sequence). V lost 5 bases, J lost 4 bases, and 5 bases stayed unmatched. CDR3 length equals 14 residues. The CDR3 bases are TGTGCCAGCAGCCTTAGCGGGGCTGCAGATACGCAGTATTTT. Translation gives CASSLSGAADTQYF.

The chain recombines TRBV28 with TRBJ1-5, with a possible D match to TRBD1 (6 bases). V shed 6 bases and J shed 7 bases, with 19 bases lying between them. This CDR3 has 15 residues. Germline V gene lookup returns CDR1 MDHEN and CDR2 SYDVKM. CDR3 in amino acids: CASRNGQWEGQPQHF. The CDR3 bases are TGTGCCAGCAGGAACGGACAGTGGGAAGGCCAGCCCCAGCATTTT. The entire variable domain, with the rest obtained from reference TRBV28 and TRBJ1-5, is as follows: DVKVTQSSRYLVKRTGEKVFLECVQDMDHENMFWYRQDPGLGLRLIYFSYDVKMKEKGDIPEGYSVSREKKERFSLILESASTNQTSMYLCASRNGQWEGQPQHFGDGTRLSIL.

V is TRBV27 and J is TRBJ1-2; maybe TRBD1 (5 bases). Germline V gene sequence: CDR1 MNHEY, CDR2 SMNVEV (reference sequence). This CDR3 is built from 14 residues. V lost 5 bases and J lost 6, with 16 bases in between. The CDR3 nucleotides are TGTGCCAGCAGTCCCCCCGGGGGGGTAAATGGCTACACCTTC. Translated: CASSPPGGVNGYTF.

This chain uses TRBV30 with TRBJ1-2; TRBD1 might be the D (5 bases). This CDR3 spans 15 amino acids. CDR1 is GTSNPN, CDR2 SVGIG, per germline (reference sequence). V lost 7 bases, J lost 7 bases, and 25 bases lay in between. The DNA of the CDR3 is TGTGCCTATGACGGGGGAGACGTGAAGATCATTGGCTACACCTTC. Its protein is CAYDGGDVKIIGYTF. The variable domain in full, completed from reference TRBV30 and TRBJ1-2, reads SQTIHQWPATLVQPVGSPLSLECTVEGTSNPNLYWYRQAAGRGLQLLFYSVGIGQISSEVPQNLSASRPQDRQFILSSKKLLLSDSGFYLCAYDGGDVKIIGYTFGSGTRLTVV.

In its sample, this clone ranks as medium-sized. The rearrangement joins TRBV14 to TRBJ2-1; D remains unclear. In germline, CDR1 is SGHDN, CDR2 FVKESK. The V end lost 5 bases, the J end lost 14 bases, and 19 bases lay between the germline ends. There are 13 residues in the CDR3. CDR3 nucleotides: TGTGCCAGCAGCATGGCCCCGAGGTCCCCTAAGTTCTTC. Protein product: CASSMAPRSPKFF.

This clone was counted only a few times. This chain connects TRBV10-1 to TRBJ2-3; no definite D call. CDR1 is WNHNN, CDR2 SYGVQD, per germline (reference sequence). The CDR3 sequence is 15 residues long. V was pared by 0 bases and J by 6 bases, with 13 bases between. The DNA for the CDR3 is TGCGCCAGCAGTGAGTCTGGAGTGACTGCGGATACGCAGTATTTT. Protein: CASSESGVTADTQYF.

This clone has just a few counts. The chain carries TRBV27 and TRBJ2-7; 9 nucleotides align to TRBD2. Germline CDR1 reads MNHEY; CDR2 reads SMNVEV (reference sequence). V shed 8 bases, J shed 4 bases, and the junction held 12 bases outside the gene matches. The CDR3 loop spans 15 amino acids. CDR3 sequence (DNA): TGTGCCAGCGGGGAGGTTAGCGGGAGCTTGTACGAGCAGTACTTC. Its translation: CASGEVSGSLYEQYF.

The chain uses TRBV29-1 and TRBJ2-5; TRBD1 aligns across 9 bases. Germline V gene sequence: CDR1 SQVTM, CDR2 ANQGSEA. The CDR3 has 13 amino acids. The ends lost 7 bases at V and 5 bases at J; junction bases unmatched: 8. Here the CDR3 DNA reads TGCAGCGGTCGGACAGGGGTGGGCGAGACCCAGTACTTC. It specifies CSGRTGVGETQYF.

This chain uses TRBV7-2 with TRBJ1-2; 10 nucleotides align to TRBD1. The CDR3 is 12 amino acids. Germline V gene sequence: CDR1 SGHTA, CDR2 FQGNSA. Trimming took 5 bases from V and 10 from J; bases not matched to a gene: 4. CDR3 region: CASSLGTGDYTF. For the CDR3, the DNA is TGTGCCAGCAGCCTTGGGACAGGGGACTACACCTTC. Looking up the rest from reference TRBV7-2 and TRBJ1-2 gives the full variable domain: GAGVSQSPSNKVTEKGKDVELRCDPISGHTALYWYRQSLGQGLEFLIYFQGNSAPDKSGLPSDRFSAERTGGSVSTLTIQRTQQEDSAVYLCASSLGTGDYTFGSGTRLTVV.